This T cell receptor (beta chain) was sequenced for a study of shared clonotypes between healthy human individuals. CDR3 length: 13 amino acids. V lost 5 bases to trimming and J lost 6 bases, with 10 bases between them. Germline loops: CDR1 LNHDA, CDR2 SQIVND (reference sequence). This clone was recorded only once. Unsorted samples, those not sorted, used about 90 million PBMCs for genomic DNA. The table came from immunoSEQ multiplex PCR; TCRdb's copy has only in-frame clones and leaves some out. The sample yields about 480,000 clones, about three quarters seen once. The source material was PBMCs. The source of this sequence is a woman aged 40-49 years in good health. Some clones in this sample may be carry-over from other donors' samples. This chain links TRBV19 with TRBJ2-2; D may be TRBD1 (5 bases). The CDR3 loop reads CASSLRVSGELFF. CDR3 in DNA: TGTGCCAGTAGTCTCAGGGTGTCCGGGGAGCTGTTTTTT.